Detailed here is one TCR beta chain. This entry is derived from a study of shared clonotypes between healthy human individuals. TCRdb's copy holds only in-frame clones and misses some; the assay was immunoSEQ multiplex PCR. The sample contains roughly 1,500,000 clones, less than 99% of which appear only once. The TCR was taken from a man younger than 45 in good health. Sequencing was done on a sample of naive CD4+ T cells sorted from blood. Subset defined: CD45RA+ positively selected.

The CDR3 protein is CASSLGLLTGELFF. In nucleotides, the CDR3 is TGTGCCAGCAGCCTGGGACTTCTTACCGGGGAGCTGTTTTTT. V is TRBV11-2 and J is TRBJ2-2; D possibly corresponds to TRBD2 (6 bases). Trimming shortened V by 5 bases and J by 5 bases, and 12 bases separated the two germline ends. CDR1 SGHAT and CDR2 FQNNGV come from the germline V gene. This CDR3 comprises 14 residues.